This T cell receptor (beta chain) came from a study of blood T cells in healthy people across ages. Whole-study results and caveats: Older age went with lower TCR beta diversity per million T cells, in a roughly linear way. Strong correlation was found linking TCR beta diversity to naive T cell percentage.

In regard to this clonotype: Its target is unknown.

Combining a sample-barcoded 5' primer with a J-beta primer mix, a second PCR ran for 7 to 11 cycles. MiXCR, run by TCRdb on the 5' RACE reads, gives a single entry per CDR3 protein. The repertoire holds approximately 850,000 distinct CDR3 sequences, nearly 60% seen once, with 20% to 25% in the top ten. Donors gave roughly 10 milliliters of peripheral blood apiece. The receptor was isolated from a man younger than 45 in good health. The source material was blood.

This CDR3 is CASSVETSRANEQFF. The CDR3 DNA reads as TGTGCCAGCAGCGTAGAAACTAGCCGGGCCAATGAGCAGTTCTTC. The chain joins TRBV9 to TRBJ2-1; maybe TRBD2 (6 bases). CDR3 length equals 15 residues. Trimming removed 0 bases from V and 6 bases from J, with 13 bases in between. Germline CDR1 is SGDLS and CDR2 is YYNGEE.